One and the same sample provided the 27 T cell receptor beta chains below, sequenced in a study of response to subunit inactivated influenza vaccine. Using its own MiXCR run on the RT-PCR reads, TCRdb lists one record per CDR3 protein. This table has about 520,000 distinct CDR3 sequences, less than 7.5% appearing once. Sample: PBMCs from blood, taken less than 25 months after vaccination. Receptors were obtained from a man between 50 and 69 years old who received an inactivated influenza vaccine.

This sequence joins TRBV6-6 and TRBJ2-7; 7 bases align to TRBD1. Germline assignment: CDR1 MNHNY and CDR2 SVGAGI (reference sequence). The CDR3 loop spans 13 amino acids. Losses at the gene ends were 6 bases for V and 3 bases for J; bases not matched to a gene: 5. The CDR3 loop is CASSHPGGYEQYF. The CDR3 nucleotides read TGTGCCAGCAGCCACCCAGGGGGCTACGAGCAGTACTTC.

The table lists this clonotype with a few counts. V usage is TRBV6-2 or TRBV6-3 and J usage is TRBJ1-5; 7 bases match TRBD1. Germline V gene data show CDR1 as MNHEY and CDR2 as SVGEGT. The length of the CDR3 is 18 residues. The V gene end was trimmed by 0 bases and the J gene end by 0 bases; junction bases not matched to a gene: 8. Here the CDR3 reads CASSYSNRGLYSNQPQHF. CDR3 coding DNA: TGTGCCAGCAGTTACTCGAACAGGGGCCTCTATAGCAATCAGCCCCAGCATTTT.

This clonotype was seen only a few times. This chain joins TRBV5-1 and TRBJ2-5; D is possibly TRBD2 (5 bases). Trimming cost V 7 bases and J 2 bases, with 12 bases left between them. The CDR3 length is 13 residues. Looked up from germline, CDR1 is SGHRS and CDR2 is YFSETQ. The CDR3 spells CASGRTGQETQYF. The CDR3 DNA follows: TGCGCCAGCGGTCGGACGGGGCAAGAGACCCAGTACTTC.

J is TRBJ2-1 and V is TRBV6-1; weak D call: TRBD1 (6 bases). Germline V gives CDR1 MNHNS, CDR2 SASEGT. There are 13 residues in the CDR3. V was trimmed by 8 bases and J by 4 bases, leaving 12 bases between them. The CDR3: CASSTGRYNEQFF. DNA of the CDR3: TGTGCCAGCTCGACAGGCCGATACAATGAGCAGTTCTTC.

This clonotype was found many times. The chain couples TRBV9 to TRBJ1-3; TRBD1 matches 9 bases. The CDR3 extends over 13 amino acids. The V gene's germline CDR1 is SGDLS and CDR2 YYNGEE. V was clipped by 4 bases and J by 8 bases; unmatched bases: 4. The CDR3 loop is CASSPQGADTIYF. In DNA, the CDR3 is TGTGCCAGCAGCCCACAGGGGGCTGACACCATATATTTT.

CDR3 amino acids: CASSQDWGGISNEQYF. DNA of the CDR3: TGCGCCAGCAGCCAAGACTGGGGGGGAATCTCTAACGAGCAGTACTTC. The gene calls are TRBV4-1 and TRBJ2-7; 7 bases line up with TRBD2. The V gene end was trimmed by 0 bases and the J gene end by 5 bases; junction bases not matched to a gene: 10. CDR3 length: 16 amino acids. CDR1 is MGHRA and CDR2 is YSYEKL in the germline V gene.

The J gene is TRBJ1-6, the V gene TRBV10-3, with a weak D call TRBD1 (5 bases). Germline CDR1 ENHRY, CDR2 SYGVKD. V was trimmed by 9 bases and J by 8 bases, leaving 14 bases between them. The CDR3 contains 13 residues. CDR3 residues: CAIGTGVDSPLHF. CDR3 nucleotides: TGTGCCATTGGGACTGGAGTTGATTCACCCCTCCACTTT.

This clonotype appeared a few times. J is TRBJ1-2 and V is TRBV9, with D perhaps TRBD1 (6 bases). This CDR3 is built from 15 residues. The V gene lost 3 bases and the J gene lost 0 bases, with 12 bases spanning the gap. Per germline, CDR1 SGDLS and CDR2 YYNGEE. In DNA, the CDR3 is TGTGCCAGCAGCGCCGGACAGACAGCTAACTATGGCTACACCTTC. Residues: CASSAGQTANYGYTF.

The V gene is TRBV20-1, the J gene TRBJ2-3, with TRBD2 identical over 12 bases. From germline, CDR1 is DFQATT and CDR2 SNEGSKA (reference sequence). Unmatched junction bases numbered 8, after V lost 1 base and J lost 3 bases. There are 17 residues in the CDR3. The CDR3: CSARGNLAGGPTDTQYF. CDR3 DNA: TGCAGTGCTAGAGGAAACCTAGCGGGAGGGCCGACAGATACGCAGTATTTT.

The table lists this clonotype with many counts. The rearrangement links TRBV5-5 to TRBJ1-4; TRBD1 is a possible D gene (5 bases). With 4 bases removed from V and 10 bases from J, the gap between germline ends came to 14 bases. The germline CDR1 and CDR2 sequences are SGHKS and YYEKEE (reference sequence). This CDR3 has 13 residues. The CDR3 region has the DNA TGTGCCAGCAGCAGGCCGGGGCCCGGAAAACTGTTTTTT. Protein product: CASSRPGPGKLFF.

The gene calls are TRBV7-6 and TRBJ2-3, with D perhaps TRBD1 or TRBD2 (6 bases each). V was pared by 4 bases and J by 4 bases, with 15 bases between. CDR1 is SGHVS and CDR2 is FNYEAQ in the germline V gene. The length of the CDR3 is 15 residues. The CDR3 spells CASSSYPRGADTQYF. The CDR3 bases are TGTGCCAGCAGCTCCTACCCGAGGGGGGCAGATACGCAGTATTTT. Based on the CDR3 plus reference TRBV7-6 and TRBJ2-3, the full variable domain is GAGVSQSPRYKVTKRGQDVALRCDPISGHVSLYWYRQALGQGPEFLTYFNYEAQQDKSGLPNDRFSAERPEGSISTLTIQRTEQRDSAMYRCASSSYPRGADTQYFGPGTRLTVL.

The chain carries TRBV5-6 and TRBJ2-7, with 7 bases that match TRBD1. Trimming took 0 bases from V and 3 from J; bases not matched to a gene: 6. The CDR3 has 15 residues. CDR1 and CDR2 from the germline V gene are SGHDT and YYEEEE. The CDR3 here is CASSLVGQPFYEQYF. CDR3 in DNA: TGTGCCAGCAGCTTGGTGGGACAGCCGTTCTACGAGCAGTACTTC.

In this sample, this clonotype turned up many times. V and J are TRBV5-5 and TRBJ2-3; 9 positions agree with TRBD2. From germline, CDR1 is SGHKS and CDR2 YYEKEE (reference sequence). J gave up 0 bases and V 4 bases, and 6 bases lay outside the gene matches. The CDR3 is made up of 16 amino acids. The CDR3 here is CASSPIAGVSTDTQYF. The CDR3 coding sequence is TGTGCCAGCAGCCCGATAGCGGGAGTGAGCACAGATACGCAGTATTTT.

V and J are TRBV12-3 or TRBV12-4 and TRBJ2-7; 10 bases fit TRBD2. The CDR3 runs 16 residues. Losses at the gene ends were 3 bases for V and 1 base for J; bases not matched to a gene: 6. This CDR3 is CASSFLSGGGSYEQYF. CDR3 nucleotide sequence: TGTGCCAGCAGTTTTCTAAGCGGGGGGGGATCCTACGAGCAGTACTTC.

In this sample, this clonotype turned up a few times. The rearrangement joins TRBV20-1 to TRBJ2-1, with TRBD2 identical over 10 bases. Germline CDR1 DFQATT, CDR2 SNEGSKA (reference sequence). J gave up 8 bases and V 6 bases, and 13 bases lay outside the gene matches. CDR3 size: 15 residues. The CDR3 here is CSALSGTSVIDEQFF. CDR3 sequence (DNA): TGCAGTGCCCTATCCGGGACTAGCGTAATCGATGAGCAGTTCTTC.

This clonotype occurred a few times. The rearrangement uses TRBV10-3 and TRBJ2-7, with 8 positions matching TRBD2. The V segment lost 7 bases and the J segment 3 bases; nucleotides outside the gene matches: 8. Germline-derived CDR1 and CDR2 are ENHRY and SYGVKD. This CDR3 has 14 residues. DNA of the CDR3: TGTGCCATCAAGAAGACTAGCGACGACTACGAGCAGTACTTC. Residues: CAIKKTSDDYEQYF.

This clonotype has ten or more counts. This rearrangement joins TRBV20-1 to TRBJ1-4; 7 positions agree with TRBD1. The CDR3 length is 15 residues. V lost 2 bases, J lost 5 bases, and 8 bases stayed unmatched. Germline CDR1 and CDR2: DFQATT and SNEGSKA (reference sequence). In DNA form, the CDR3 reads TGCAGTGCTAGAAGGGGGGGGACAGTCAATGAAAAACTGTTTTTT. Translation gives CSARRGGTVNEKLFF.

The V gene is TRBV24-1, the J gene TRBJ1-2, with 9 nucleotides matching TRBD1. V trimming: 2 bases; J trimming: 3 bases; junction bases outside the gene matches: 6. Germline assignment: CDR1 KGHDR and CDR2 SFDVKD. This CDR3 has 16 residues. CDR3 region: CATSDSRQGVYYGYTF. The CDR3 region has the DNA TGTGCCACCAGTGATTCAAGACAGGGGGTCTACTATGGCTACACCTTC.

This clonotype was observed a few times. CDR3 sequence: CASSQGGGTGGNIYGYTF. The CDR3 nucleotides read TGCGCCAGCAGCCAAGGCGGAGGGACAGGGGGCAATATCTATGGCTACACCTTC. V gene TRBV4-3 combines with J gene TRBJ1-2; 12 bases match TRBD1. From germline, CDR1 is LGHNA and CDR2 YSLEER. V was clipped by 1 base and J by 4 bases; unmatched bases: 10. The length of the CDR3 is 18 residues.

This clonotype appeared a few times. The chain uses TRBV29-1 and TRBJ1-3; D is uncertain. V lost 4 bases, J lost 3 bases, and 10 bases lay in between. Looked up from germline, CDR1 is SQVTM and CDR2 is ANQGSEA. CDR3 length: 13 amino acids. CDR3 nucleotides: TGCAGCGTTGTACGGGCAGGTGGAAACACCATATATTTT. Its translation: CSVVRAGGNTIYF.

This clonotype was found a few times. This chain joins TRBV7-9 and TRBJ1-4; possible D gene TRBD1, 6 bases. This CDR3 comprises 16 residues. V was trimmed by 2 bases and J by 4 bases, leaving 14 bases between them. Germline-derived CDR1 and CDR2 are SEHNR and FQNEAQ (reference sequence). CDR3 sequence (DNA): TGTGCCAGCAGCTTAACAGGGAGAACCCGTAATGAAAAACTGTTTTTT. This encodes CASSLTGRTRNEKLFF.

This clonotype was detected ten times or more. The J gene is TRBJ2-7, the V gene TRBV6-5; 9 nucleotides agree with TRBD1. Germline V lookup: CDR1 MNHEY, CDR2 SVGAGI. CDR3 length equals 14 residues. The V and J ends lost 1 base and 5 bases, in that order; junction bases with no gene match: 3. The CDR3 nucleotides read TGTGCCAGCAGTTACTTACGGACAGGGGACGAGCAGTACTTC. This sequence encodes CASSYLRTGDEQYF.

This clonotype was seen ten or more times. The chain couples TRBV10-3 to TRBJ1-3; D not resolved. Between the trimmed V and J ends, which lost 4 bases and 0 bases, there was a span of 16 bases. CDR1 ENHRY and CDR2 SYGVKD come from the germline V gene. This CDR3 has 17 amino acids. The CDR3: CAISGHWAGGSGNTIYF. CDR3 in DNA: TGTGCCATCAGTGGACACTGGGCGGGAGGCTCTGGAAACACCATATATTTT.

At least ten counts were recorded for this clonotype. The CDR3 nucleotides read TGTGCCAGCAGGCCCACCGGGACTAGCGGGCTTAGCACAGATACGCAGTATTTT. Its protein is CASRPTGTSGLSTDTQYF. This chain connects TRBV6-1 to TRBJ2-3, with 12 bases that match TRBD2. J was trimmed by 0 bases and V by 6 bases; bases with no gene match: 10. The CDR3 length is 18 residues. Germline V gene lookup returns CDR1 MNHNS and CDR2 SASEGT.

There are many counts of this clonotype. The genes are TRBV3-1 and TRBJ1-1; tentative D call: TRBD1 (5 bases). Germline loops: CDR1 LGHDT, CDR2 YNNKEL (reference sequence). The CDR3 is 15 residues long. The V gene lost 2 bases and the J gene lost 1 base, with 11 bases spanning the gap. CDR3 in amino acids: CASSQSGIQNTEAFF. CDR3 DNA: TGTGCCAGCAGCCAATCAGGGATCCAGAACACTGAAGCTTTCTTT.

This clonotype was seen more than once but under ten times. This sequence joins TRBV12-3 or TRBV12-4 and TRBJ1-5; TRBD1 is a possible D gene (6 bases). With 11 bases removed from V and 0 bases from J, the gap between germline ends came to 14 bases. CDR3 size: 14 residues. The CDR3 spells CASRDINSNQPQHF. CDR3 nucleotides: TGTGCCTCCCGGGACATTAATAGCAATCAGCCCCAGCATTTT.

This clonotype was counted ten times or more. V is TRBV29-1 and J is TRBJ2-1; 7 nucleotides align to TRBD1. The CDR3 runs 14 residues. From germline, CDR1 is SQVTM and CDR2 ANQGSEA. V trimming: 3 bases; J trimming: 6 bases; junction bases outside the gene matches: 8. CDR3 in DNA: TGCAGCGTTGACCGGGACAGAGGATTCAATGAGCAGTTCTTC. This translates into CSVDRDRGFNEQFF.